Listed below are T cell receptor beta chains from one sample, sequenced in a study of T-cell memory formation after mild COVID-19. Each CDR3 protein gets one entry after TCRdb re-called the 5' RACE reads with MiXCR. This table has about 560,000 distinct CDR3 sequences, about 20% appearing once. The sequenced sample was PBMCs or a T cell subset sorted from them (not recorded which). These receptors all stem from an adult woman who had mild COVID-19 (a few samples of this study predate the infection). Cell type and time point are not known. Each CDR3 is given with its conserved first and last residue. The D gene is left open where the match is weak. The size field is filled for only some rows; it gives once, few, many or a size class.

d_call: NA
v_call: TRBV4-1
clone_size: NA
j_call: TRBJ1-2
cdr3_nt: TGCGCCAGCAGCCAAGTGGAAGGGCTAAACTATGGCTACACCTTC
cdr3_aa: CASSQVEGLNYGYTF

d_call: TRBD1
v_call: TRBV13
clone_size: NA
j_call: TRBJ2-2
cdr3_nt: TGTGCCACCGGGACAGGGGACTTAGCGAACACCGGGGAGCTGTTTTTT
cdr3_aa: CATGTGDLANTGELFF

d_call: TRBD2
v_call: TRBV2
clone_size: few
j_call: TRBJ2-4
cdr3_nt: TGTGCCAGCACCCAGGAGGGACTAGCGTATAACATTCAGTACTTC
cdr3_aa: CASTQEGLAYNIQYF

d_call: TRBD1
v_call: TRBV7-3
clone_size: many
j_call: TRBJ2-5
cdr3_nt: TGTGCCAGCAGCTTGACAGGGGAAGAGACCCAGTACTTC
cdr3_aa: CASSLTGEETQYF

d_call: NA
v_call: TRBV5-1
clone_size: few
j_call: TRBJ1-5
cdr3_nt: TGCGCCAGCAGCTTGTTGGGGGAAGGGGAGCCCCAGCATTTT
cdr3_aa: CASSLLGEGEPQHF

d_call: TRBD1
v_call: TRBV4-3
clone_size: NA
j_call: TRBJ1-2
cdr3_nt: TGCGCCAGCAGCCCACAGGGGATATATGGCTACACCTTC
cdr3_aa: CASSPQGIYGYTF

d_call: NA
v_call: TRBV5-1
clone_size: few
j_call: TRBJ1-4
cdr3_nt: TGCGCCAGCAGCTTGGCGGGGGCGGACGAAAAACTGTTTTTT
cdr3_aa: CASSLAGADEKLFF

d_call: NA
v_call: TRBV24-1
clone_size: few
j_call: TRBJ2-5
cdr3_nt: TGTGCCACCAGTGATTTGACCGGGGACGAGACCCAGTACTTC
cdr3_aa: CATSDLTGDETQYF

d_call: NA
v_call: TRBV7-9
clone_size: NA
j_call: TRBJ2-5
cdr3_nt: TGTGCCAGCAGCTTAGCGCTCGGCATATCGAGCTTCCGAGAGACCCAGTACTTC
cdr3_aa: CASSLALGISSFRETQYF

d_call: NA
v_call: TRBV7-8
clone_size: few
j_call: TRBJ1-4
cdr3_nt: TGTGCCAGCAGCTTACCGGGGGCGGCCAATGAAAAACTGTTTTTT
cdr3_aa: CASSLPGAANEKLFF

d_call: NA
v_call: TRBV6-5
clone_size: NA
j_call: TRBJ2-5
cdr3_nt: TGTGCCAGTGTAGCGTTAGAGACCCAGTACTTC
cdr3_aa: CASVALETQYF

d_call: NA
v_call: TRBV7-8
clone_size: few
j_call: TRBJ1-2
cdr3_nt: TGTGCCAGCAGCCCAGGTGGGGGCGTCTATGGCTACACCTTC
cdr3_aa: CASSPGGGVYGYTF

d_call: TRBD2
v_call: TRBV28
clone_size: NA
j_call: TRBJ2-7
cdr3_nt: TGTGCCAGCAGTTTTCTAGCGGGTGCCTACGAGCAGTACTTC
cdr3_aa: CASSFLAGAYEQYF

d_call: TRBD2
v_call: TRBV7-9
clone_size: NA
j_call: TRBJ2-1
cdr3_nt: TGTGCCAGCAGCTTAGCGAGAAATAGCGGGAGTAATGAGCAGTTCTTC
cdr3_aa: CASSLARNSGSNEQFF

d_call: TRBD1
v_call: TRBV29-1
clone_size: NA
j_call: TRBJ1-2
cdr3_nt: TGCAGCGTTGACCCCCAGGGGGCCGACTATGGCTACACCTTC
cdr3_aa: CSVDPQGADYGYTF

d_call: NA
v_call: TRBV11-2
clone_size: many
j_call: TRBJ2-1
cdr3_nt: TGTGCCAGCAGCTTAGTTTCCGGCCACAATGAGCAGTTCTTC
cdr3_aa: CASSLVSGHNEQFF

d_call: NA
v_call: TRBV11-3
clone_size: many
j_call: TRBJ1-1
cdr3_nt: TGTGCCAGCAGTCCCCCGAACACTGAAGCTTTCTTT
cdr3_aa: CASSPPNTEAFF

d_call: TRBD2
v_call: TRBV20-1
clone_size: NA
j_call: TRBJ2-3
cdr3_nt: TGCAGTGCTCCCTCGACTAGCGGGGGCGGTAGGGATACGCAGTATTTT
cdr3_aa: CSAPSTSGGGRDTQYF

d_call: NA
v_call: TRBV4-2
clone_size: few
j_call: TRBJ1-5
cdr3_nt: TGTGCCAGCAGCCAAGCGGAGGGAGAAAATCAGCCCCAGCATTTT
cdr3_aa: CASSQAEGENQPQHF

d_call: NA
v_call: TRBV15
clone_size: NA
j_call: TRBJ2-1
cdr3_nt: TGTGCCACCAGCAGGGGTCCGAGGGACAACTCCTACAATGAGCAGTTCTTC
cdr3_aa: CATSRGPRDNSYNEQFF

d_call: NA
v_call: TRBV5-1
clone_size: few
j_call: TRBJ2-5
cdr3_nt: TGCGCCAGCAGCGCCGGCGGGACAAGGGAGACCCAGTACTTC
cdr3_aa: CASSAGGTRETQYF

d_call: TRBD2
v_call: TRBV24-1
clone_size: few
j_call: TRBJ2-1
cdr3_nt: TGTGCCACCAGTGACAAACAGACTAGCGGGAGGGAGAATGAGCAGTTCTTC
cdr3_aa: CATSDKQTSGRENEQFF

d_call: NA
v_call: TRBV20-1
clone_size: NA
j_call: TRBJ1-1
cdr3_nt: TGCAGTGCTAGAGCCGGTCGGCAGCTGAACACTGAAGCTTTCTTT
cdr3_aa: CSARAGRQLNTEAFF

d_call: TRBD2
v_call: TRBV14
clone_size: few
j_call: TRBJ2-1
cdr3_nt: TGTGCCAGCAGCCAAGTAGCGGGGGGGCCCGGGGAGCAGTTCTTC
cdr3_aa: CASSQVAGGPGEQFF

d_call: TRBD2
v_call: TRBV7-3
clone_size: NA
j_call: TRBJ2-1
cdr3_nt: TGTGCCAGCAGCGCGGGACTAGCGGGACAGAATGAGCAGTTCTTC
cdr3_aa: CASSAGLAGQNEQFF

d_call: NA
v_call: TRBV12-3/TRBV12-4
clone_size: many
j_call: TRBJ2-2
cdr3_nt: TGTGCCATCCAATCCAAGGGAGTCCGGGGGTTCCGCGGGGAGCTGTTTTTT
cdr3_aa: CAIQSKGVRGFRGELFF

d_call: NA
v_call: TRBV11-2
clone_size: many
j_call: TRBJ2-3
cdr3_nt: TGTGCCAGCAGCTTAGATCTAGGGACTTTCACAGATACGCAGTATTTT
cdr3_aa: CASSLDLGTFTDTQYF

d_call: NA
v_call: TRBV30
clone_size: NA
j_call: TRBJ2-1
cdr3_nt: TGTGCCTGGATCAACAGAGGGGAGTCCTACAATGAGCAGTTCTTC
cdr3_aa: CAWINRGESYNEQFF

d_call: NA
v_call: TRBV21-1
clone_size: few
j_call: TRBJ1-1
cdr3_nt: TGTGCCAGCAGCAAACAACAACCCCGGAGGGGACGGCGATTTGAAGTGACTGAAGCTTTCTTT
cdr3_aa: CASSKQQPRRGRRFEVTEAFF

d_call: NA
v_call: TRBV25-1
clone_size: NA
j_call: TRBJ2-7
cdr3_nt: TGTGCCAGCAGTGCTTGGAGGACCGACGACTACGAGCAGTACTTC
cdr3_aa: CASSAWRTDDYEQYF

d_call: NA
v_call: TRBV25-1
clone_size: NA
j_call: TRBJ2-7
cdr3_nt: TGTGCCAGCAGTACGGGGGGCGAGGCCTACGAGCAGTACTTC
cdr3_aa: CASSTGGEAYEQYF

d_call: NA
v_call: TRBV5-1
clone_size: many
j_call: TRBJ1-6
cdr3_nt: TGCGCCAGCAGCTCGGACACTACAGGGAATTCACCCCTCCACTTT
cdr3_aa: CASSSDTTGNSPLHF

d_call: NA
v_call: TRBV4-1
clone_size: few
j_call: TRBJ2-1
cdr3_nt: TGCGCCAGCAGCCAAGGCAGGGTGAGTGAGCAGTTCTTC
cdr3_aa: CASSQGRVSEQFF

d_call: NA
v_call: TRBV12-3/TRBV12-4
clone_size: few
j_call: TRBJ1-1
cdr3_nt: TGTGCCAGCAGTCCCCCAGTCCTGTACACTGAAGCTTTCTTT
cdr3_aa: CASSPPVLYTEAFF

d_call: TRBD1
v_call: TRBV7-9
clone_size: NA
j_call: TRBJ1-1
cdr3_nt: TGTGCCAGCAGCCAATTCGGGACAGAGAGAGATACTGAAGCTTTCTTT
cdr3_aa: CASSQFGTERDTEAFF

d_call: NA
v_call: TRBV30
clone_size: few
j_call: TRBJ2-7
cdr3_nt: TGTGCCTGGAGTGTACCTCAGAACTTCTACGAGCAGTACTTC
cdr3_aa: CAWSVPQNFYEQYF

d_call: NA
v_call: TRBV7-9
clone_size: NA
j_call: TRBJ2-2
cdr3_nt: TGTGCCAGCAGCTTAGCGGGCAGGGTCTTCACCGGGGAGCTGTTTTTT
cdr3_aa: CASSLAGRVFTGELFF